The rows below give T cell receptor beta chains drawn from one sample of a study of T cell responses to AZD1222 COVID-19 vaccine. Some clones are missing from TCRdb's copy, which holds only in-frame ones; the method was immunoSEQ multiplex PCR. The sample has around 120,000 clones; more than 90% are singletons. The sample consisted of peripheral blood, taken on day 0 of AZD1222 vaccination. The receptors shown here come from an adult in good health. Each CDR3 is given with its conserved first and last residue. D genes are given only for firm matches. Clone size is given for some rows only: seen once, a few or many times, or a class if the clone is expanded.

TRBJ2-1 | TRBV7-3 | NA | TRBD1 | TGTGCCAGCAGCGAGGGGGCAGGGTACGAGCAGTTCTTC | CASSEGAGYEQFF
TRBJ2-3 | TRBV4-2 | NA | TRBD2 | TGTGCCAGCAGCCGCGGGGTTAGCGGGGGTCGCACAGATACGCAGTATTTT | CASSRGVSGGRTDTQYF
TRBJ1-2 | TRBV24-1 | NA | TRBD1 | TGTGCCACCAGTGCCCGACAGGGGAGCTATGGCTACACCTTC | CATSARQGSYGYTF
TRBJ1-3 | TRBV5-1 | NA | NA | TGCGCCAGCAGCCCTACAGATTCTGGAAACACCATATATTTT | CASSPTDSGNTIYF
TRBJ2-3 | TRBV7-8 | NA | TRBD2 | TGTGCCAGCAGCTTAGTAGGCGGGGGGTGGAGCCCAGATACGCAGTATTTT | CASSLVGGGWSPDTQYF
TRBJ1-1 | TRBV18 | NA | NA | TGTGCCAGCTCACCGACGTTGAACACTGAAGCTTTCTTT | CASSPTLNTEAFF
TRBJ1-2 | TRBV19 | few | TRBD1 | TGTGCCAGTAGAATTCGACAGGGGATTTATGGCTACACCTTC | CASRIRQGIYGYTF
TRBJ2-5 | TRBV5-1 | NA | TRBD2 | TGCGCCAGCAGGGATGGGACTAGCGGGGGGATTGAGACCCAGTACTTC | CASRDGTSGGIETQYF
TRBJ2-7 | TRBV13 | NA | TRBD2 | TGTGCCAGCAGCTCCTCAGGACCCAGCCCCTCTAGCGGGAGGGTAAGCTCCTACGAGCAGTACTTC | CASSSSGPSPSSGRVSSYEQYF
TRBJ1-1 | TRBV10-2 | NA | NA | TGCGCCAGCAGCGAAAGCGACAGGTTTGGGAACACTGAAGCTTTCTTT | CASSESDRFGNTEAFF
TRBJ1-3 | TRBV30 | NA | NA | TGTGCCTGGAGTGCCTGGACTGGAAACACCATATATTTT | CAWSAWTGNTIYF
TRBJ1-6 | TRBV29-1 | NA | TRBD1 | TGCAGCGTAGGGACAGGGGGGGATTCACCCCTCCACTTT | CSVGTGGDSPLHF
TRBJ1-5 | TRBV19 | once | TRBD1 | TGTGCCAGCCGGGGACAGATTGATCAGCCCCAGCATTTT | CASRGQIDQPQHF
TRBJ2-1 | TRBV5-1 | NA | NA | TGCGCCAGCAGCCCCCGGTACAGGGACCATGAGCAGTTCTTC | CASSPRYRDHEQFF
TRBJ2-1 | TRBV11-2 | NA | NA | TGTGCCAGCAGCTTAAGCGGGCATTACAATGAGCAGTTCTTC | CASSLSGHYNEQFF
TRBJ1-1 | TRBV2 | once | NA | TGTGCCAGCAGTGACCGGACTTCAGGAACTGAAGCTTTCTTT | CASSDRTSGTEAFF
TRBJ1-3 | TRBV7-8 | NA | NA | TGTGCCAGCAGCCCAGGGGTAAACTCTGGAAACACCATATATTTT | CASSPGVNSGNTIYF
TRBJ1-2 | TRBV19 | NA | TRBD1 | TGTGCCAGTAGCGGGACAGTCCTATATGGCTACACCTTC | CASSGTVLYGYTF
TRBJ2-5 | TRBV12-3/TRBV12-4 | NA | NA | TGTGCCAGCAGTTCCCCGACCCGGGAGACCCAGTACTTC | CASSSPTRETQYF
TRBJ1-1 | TRBV4-2 | NA | TRBD1 | TGTGCCAGCAGCCCCCGGGACAGGGGCTTGAACACTGAAGCTTTCTTT | CASSPRDRGLNTEAFF
TRBJ1-5 | TRBV6-5 | few | NA | TGTGCCAGCACCGCAGGGGCAGGAAGTCAGCCCCAGCATTTT | CASTAGAGSQPQHF
TRBJ1-4 | TRBV9 | NA | TRBD1 | TGTGCCAGCAGCGTAGGGTTGGGACAGTTAACTGAAAAACTGTTTTTT | CASSVGLGQLTEKLFF
TRBJ2-1 | TRBV19 | NA | TRBD2 | TGTGCCACCCGGACTAGTATCAATGAGCAGTTCTTC | CATRTSINEQFF
TRBJ1-3 | TRBV4-1 | once | NA | TGCGCCAGCAGCCAAGTAAGACAGCGTGCGGACACCATATATTTT | CASSQVRQRADTIYF
TRBJ1-5 | TRBV4-3 | NA | NA | TGCGCCAGCAGCCAAGATTTCAGGGGCGGGATTCAGCCCCAGCATTTT | CASSQDFRGGIQPQHF
TRBJ1-2 | TRBV11-3 | NA | NA | TGTGCCAGCAGACCCCAGGGAACTGGCTATGGCTACACCTTC | CASRPQGTGYGYTF
TRBJ2-7 | TRBV2 | NA | NA | TGTGCCAGCAGCGAGTCGGTCGAGCAGTACTTC | CASSESVEQYF
TRBJ2-1 | TRBV9 | NA | TRBD2 | TGTGCCAGCAGCACCCTTACTAGCGGGGTTTACAATGAGCAGTTCTTC | CASSTLTSGVYNEQFF
TRBJ1-1 | TRBV19 | NA | NA | TGTGCCAGTAGTTCCCAGAAGAACACTGAAGCTTTCTTT | CASSSQKNTEAFF
TRBJ1-2 | TRBV28 | NA | NA | TGTGCCAGCAAGTTTATTGAGGGGCTCGACACCTTC | CASKFIEGLDTF
TRBJ2-1 | TRBV6-1 | NA | NA | TGTGCCAGCAGGGAAGAGACCGGCTCCTACAATGAGCAGTTCTTC | CASREETGSYNEQFF
TRBJ1-1 | TRBV12-3/TRBV12-4 | once | NA | TGTGCCAGCAGAAGAGGCACTGAAGCTTTCTTT | CASRRGTEAFF
TRBJ1-2 | TRBV20-1 | NA | NA | TGCAGTGCTAGTAGCTCTGGGTTCCCACCCACTAGTAGAAGGGGCTACACCTTC | CSASSSGFPPTSRRGYTF
TRBJ2-7 | TRBV7-9 | NA | NA | TGTGCCAGCAGCTTCCGGGACCCGGGGTCCGAGCAGTACTTC | CASSFRDPGSEQYF
TRBJ1-6 | TRBV28 | NA | NA | TGTGCCAGCAACTCCCCCCCCCTGGTCGGTTCACCCCTCCACTTT | CASNSPPLVGSPLHF
TRBJ1-1 | TRBV27 | NA | NA | TGTGCCAGCAGTTTATATGCGAGAGACACAAAAAAAGATGGAATGAACACTGAAGCTTTCTTT | CASSLYARDTKKDGMNTEAFF
TRBJ1-3 | TRBV5-1 | NA | NA | TGCGCCAGCAAACTAGACTCTGGAAACACCATATATTTT | CASKLDSGNTIYF
TRBJ2-1 | TRBV4-3 | NA | NA | TGCGCCAGCAGCCAAGATTCCAGGGGCATTGAGCAGTTCTTC | CASSQDSRGIEQFF
TRBJ1-2 | TRBV6-1 | NA | NA | TGTGCCAGCAGTGAATTGCCTGATGGGACACCCTATGGCTACACCTTC | CASSELPDGTPYGYTF
TRBJ2-5 | TRBV27 | NA | NA | TGTGCCAGCAGTTTATCTTCCCAAGAGACCCAGTACTTC | CASSLSSQETQYF
TRBJ2-7 | TRBV7-2 | NA | NA | TGTGCCAGCATCAAATCCGGGCTCCGCTACGAGCAGTACTTC | CASIKSGLRYEQYF
TRBJ2-1 | TRBV19 | NA | NA | TGTGCCAGTAGGGGCTCGAGGGAGAGTTACAATGAGCAGTTCTTC | CASRGSRESYNEQFF
TRBJ2-1 | TRBV9 | NA | TRBD2 | TGTGCCAGCAGCGTAGAGGTAGCGGGAAATGAGCAGTTCTTC | CASSVEVAGNEQFF
TRBJ1-2 | TRBV5-4 | NA | TRBD1 | TGTGCCAGCAGCTTGTGGGACAGGGACTATGGCTACACCTTC | CASSLWDRDYGYTF
TRBJ1-4 | TRBV28 | NA | TRBD1 | TGTGCCAGCAGTTTAGTGGGGACAGGGGCCTTCTCGGGAAAACTGTTTTTT | CASSLVGTGAFSGKLFF
TRBJ2-6 | TRBV4-1 | NA | NA | TGCGCCAGCAGCCAAGAGGGCAGCTCTGGGGCCAACGTCCTGACTTTC | CASSQEGSSGANVLTF
TRBJ1-4 | TRBV19 | NA | TRBD1 | TGTGCCAGTAGTTCGCAGCCGGGACAGGGGTCCCCAATTAATGAAAAACTGTTTTTT | CASSSQPGQGSPINEKLFF
TRBJ1-6 | TRBV6-5 | NA | NA | TGTGCCAGCAGTTACTGGGGGAATTCACCCCTCCACTTT | CASSYWGNSPLHF
TRBJ2-5 | TRBV11-2 | NA | NA | TGTGCCAGCAGCTGGGGACCCTCCAAGGGAGAGACCCAGTACTTC | CASSWGPSKGETQYF
TRBJ1-2 | TRBV10-1 | NA | NA | TGCGCCAGCAGTGAGTCCGGGAACTATGGCTACACCTTC | CASSESGNYGYTF
TRBJ2-1 | TRBV7-3 | NA | TRBD1 | TGTGCCAGCAGCTTAAAGACGGGGACAGGGAGCGCCTACAATGAGCAGTTCTTC | CASSLKTGTGSAYNEQFF
TRBJ2-7 | TRBV2 | NA | NA | TGTGCCAGCAGTCTTATCTCCTACGAGCAGTACTTC | CASSLISYEQYF